The 8 T cell receptor beta chains below were found in one sample sequenced in a study of shared clonotypes between healthy human individuals. Repertoires were generated with immunoSEQ multiplex PCR, while TCRdb's copy carries only in-frame clones and drops some. The repertoire holds about 2,200,000 clones, with roughly 91% as singletons. Positive CCR7 selection of CD45RO-negative cells yielded the naive CD8 cells, and terminally differentiated effector memory CD45RA+ cells were excluded. The specimen sequenced was naive CD8+ T cells from PBMCs. The receptors were sampled from a man in his late teens or twenties in good health. Some clones in this sample may be carry-over from other donors' samples.

In its sample, this clone was seen a few times. The chain uses TRBV4-2 and TRBJ1-1; weak D call: TRBD1 (5 bases). This CDR3 has 14 amino acids. V gave up 1 base and J gave up 1 base, with 7 bases separating them. Germline V CDR1 and CDR2: LGHNA, YNFKEQ. This CDR3 reads CASSQGGKNTEAFF. DNA of the CDR3: TGTGCCAGCAGCCAAGGGGGGAAGAACACTGAAGCTTTCTTT.

The chain carries TRBV15 and TRBJ1-5; D not certain. The CDR3 is 15 amino acids. The germline V gene has CDR1 LNHNV and CDR2 YYDKDF (reference sequence). Trimming left V 2 bases short and J 7 bases short, with 15 bases between. The CDR3 coding sequence is TGTGCCACCAGCAGACTGCCCCTGGGAAGACAGCCCCAGCATTTT. This translates into CATSRLPLGRQPQHF.

V is TRBV27 and J is TRBJ1-5, with 7 nucleotides matching TRBD1. J lost 7 bases, V lost 4 bases, and 13 bases had no gene match. Per germline, CDR1 MNHEY and CDR2 SMNVEV (reference sequence). This CDR3 contains 16 residues. As DNA, the CDR3 is TGTGCCAGCAGTTCACTCCTCCCGACAGGGCGGCAGCCCCAGCATTTT. It specifies CASSSLLPTGRQPQHF.

The genes are TRBV2 and TRBJ1-4; weak D call: TRBD1 (6 bases). Germline CDR1 is SNHLY and CDR2 is FYNNEI. V was pared by 3 bases and J by 3 bases, with 11 bases between. The CDR3 spans 15 residues. The CDR3 here is CASSERTVPNEKLFF. DNA for the CDR3: TGTGCCAGCAGTGAGAGGACAGTCCCTAATGAAAAACTGTTTTTT.

The chain has TRBV19 and TRBJ2-3; 7 bases agree with TRBD1. The CDR3 runs to 15 residues. The V gene's germline CDR1 is LNHDA and CDR2 SQIVND (reference sequence). V lost 1 base to trimming and J lost 4 bases; unmatched junction nucleotides: 5. As DNA, the CDR3 is TGTGCCAGTAGTATAGGCAGGGGGAGTGCAGATACGCAGTATTTT. This gives the protein CASSIGRGSADTQYF.

The chain joins TRBV7-3 to TRBJ2-1; TRBD2 aligns across 7 bases. This CDR3 comprises 17 residues. J was trimmed by 6 bases and V by 2 bases; bases with no gene match: 13. CDR1 and CDR2 (germline): SGHTA, FQGTGA. The DNA for the CDR3 is TGTGCCAGCAGCTTATCCCCCCTAGTGGGGGGGACCAATGAGCAGTTCTTC. It codes for CASSLSPLVGGTNEQFF.

This chain uses TRBV9 with TRBJ2-1; D gene uncertain. Germline V CDR1 and CDR2: SGDLS, YYNGEE. V shed 0 bases and J shed 4 bases, with 8 bases lying between them. CDR3 length: 14 amino acids. CDR3 sequence reads: CASSVGVTYNEQFF. The CDR3 DNA reads TGTGCCAGCAGCGTAGGAGTGACTTACAATGAGCAGTTCTTC.

The chain combines TRBV9 with TRBJ2-6; D is unresolved. Trimming shortened V by 2 bases and J by 1 base, and 10 bases separated the two germline ends. The CDR3 sequence is 16 residues long. Per germline, CDR1 SGDLS and CDR2 YYNGEE. The CDR3 sequence: CASSVRRDSGANVLTF. CDR3 nucleotide sequence: TGTGCCAGCAGCGTGAGAAGGGATTCTGGGGCCAACGTCCTGACTTTC.